Listed below are T cell receptor beta chains from one sample, sequenced in a study of blood T cell repertoires in COVID-19. Using immunoSEQ multiplex PCR, the repertoire was profiled, and TCRdb retains in-frame clones only, with some absent. This sample carries approximately 130,000 clones, 85% to 90% of them seen once, and the ten largest clones take 25% to 30%. Sample: peripheral blood. The receptors come from a man in his 70s with active or convalescent COVID-19. CDR3s include the opening cysteine and the closing phenylalanine or tryptophan. D genes are given only for firm matches. The size entry is marked missing in some rows and otherwise reads once, few, many or a size class.

TRBD1,TRBV29-1,TRBJ2-1,once,CSVERGTGGLEQFF,TGCAGCGTTGAGAGGGGGACAGGGGGCCTTGAGCAGTTCTTC
.,TRBV27,TRBJ1-6,.,CASSSGSARVLALHF,TGTGCCAGCAGTTCGGGATCCGCGAGGGTTTTGGCCCTCCACTTT
.,TRBV11-3,TRBJ1-1,.,CASSLGVAQNTEAFF,TGTGCCAGCAGCTTAGGAGTAGCACAGAACACTGAAGCTTTCTTT
.,TRBV28,TRBJ1-1,.,CASSAGRIMNTEAFF,TGTGCCAGCAGCGCGGGACGGATTATGAACACTGAAGCTTTCTTT
TRBD2,TRBV24-1,TRBJ2-3,.,CATSDAGRLGRAEDTQYF,TGTGCCACCAGTGATGCCGGCCGGTTAGGGAGGGCCGAAGATACGCAGTATTTT
TRBD1,TRBV2,TRBJ2-6,.,CASSTGGADGANVLTF,TGTGCCAGCAGTACAGGGGGCGCGGATGGGGCCAACGTCCTGACTTTC
.,TRBV5-4,TRBJ2-5,.,CASSLVGAETQYF,TGTGCCAGCAGCTTGGTAGGGGCAGAGACCCAGTACTTC
.,TRBV7-8,TRBJ2-2,.,CASSRGTLGELFF,TGTGCCAGCAGCCGCGGGACTCTCGGGGAGCTGTTTTTT
TRBD1,TRBV28,TRBJ2-3,.,CASSPGPTGGRTDTQYF,TGTGCCAGCAGTCCAGGTCCCACAGGGGGGAGGACAGATACGCAGTATTTT
TRBD1,TRBV7-9,TRBJ2-3,.,CASSSGQGATDTQYF,TGTGCCAGCAGCTCAGGACAGGGGGCCACAGATACGCAGTATTTT
TRBD2,TRBV7-8,TRBJ2-3,.,CASTLTLAGGSDTQYF,TGTGCCAGCACCCTAACCCTAGCGGGAGGGTCAGATACGCAGTATTTT
TRBD2,TRBV11-2,TRBJ2-5,.,CASSSWTSGQETQYF,TGTGCCAGCAGCTCATGGACTAGCGGACAAGAGACCCAGTACTTC
.,TRBV24-1,TRBJ2-3,.,CATSNSRGDTQYF,TGTGCCACCAGTAACTCCAGGGGAGATACGCAGTATTTT
.,TRBV5-1,TRBJ1-3,.,CASSPSSSGNTIYF,TGCGCCAGCAGCCCCTCGAGCTCTGGAAACACCATATATTTT
TRBD2,TRBV2,TRBJ2-1,.,CASRLEAGGHNEQFF,TGTGCCAGCAGATTGGAAGCGGGAGGGCACAATGAGCAGTTCTTC
.,TRBV2,TRBJ1-1,.,CASETGPETEAFF,TGTGCCAGCGAAACAGGTCCTGAAACTGAAGCTTTCTTT
TRBD1,TRBV6-2/TRBV6-3,TRBJ1-5,.,CASSYNRGGQPQHF,TGTGCCAGCAGTTATAACAGGGGCGGTCAGCCCCAGCATTTT
TRBD1,TRBV5-1,TRBJ1-6,.,CASSLDWTGEYSPLHF,TGCGCCAGCAGCTTGGACTGGACAGGGGAATATTCACCCCTCCACTTT
.,TRBV7-9,TRBJ2-2,.,CASSHRRVVTGELFF,TGTGCCAGCAGCCACCGCAGGGTCGTCACCGGGGAGCTGTTTTTT
TRBD1,TRBV7-2,TRBJ2-3,.,CASSLTRDSSTDTDTQYF,TGTGCCAGCAGCTTAACGAGGGACAGCTCCACTGACACAGATACGCAGTATTTT
.,TRBV7-2,TRBJ1-6,.,CAIGGVGSYNSPLHF,TGTGCCATCGGGGGGGTGGGCTCCTATAATTCACCCCTCCACTTT
TRBD1,TRBV6-2/TRBV6-3,TRBJ2-1,.,CASSYRGTGSVHEQFF,TGTGCCAGCAGTTACCGAGGGACAGGGTCCGTCCATGAGCAGTTCTTC
TRBD2,TRBV2,TRBJ2-1,.,CASTGGGSQRNEQFF,TGTGCCAGCACCGGAGGCGGGAGTCAGAGGAATGAGCAGTTCTTC
TRBD1,TRBV28,TRBJ1-4,.,CASSYRQGAGEKLFF,TGTGCCAGCAGTTACCGACAGGGGGCGGGGGAAAAACTGTTTTTT
.,TRBV5-1,TRBJ2-3,.,CASSLGLVTSTDTQYF,TGCGCCAGCAGCTTAGGACTTGTTACTAGCACAGATACGCAGTATTTT
.,TRBV28,TRBJ1-1,.,CASSRYSEAFF,TGTGCCAGCAGTCGGTACTCTGAAGCTTTCTTT
.,TRBV9,TRBJ1-3,.,CASSAALGVGDTIYF,TGTGCCAGCAGCGCGGCTCTAGGGGTAGGGGACACCATATATTTT
.,TRBV5-6,TRBJ2-7,once,CASREGISTAPYEQYF,TGTGCCAGCAGAGAGGGCATCTCAACCGCCCCCTACGAGCAGTACTTC
TRBD1,TRBV28,TRBJ1-1,.,CASSFRQGRRGIEAFF,TGTGCCAGCAGTTTTCGACAGGGCAGGAGGGGGATTGAAGCTTTCTTT
.,TRBV2,TRBJ1-6,.,CASSPEVGSYNSPLHF,TGTGCCAGCAGTCCCGAGGTGGGCTCCTATAATTCACCCCTCCACTTT
.,TRBV7-2,TRBJ2-4,.,CASSTSTGFGIQYF,TGTGCCAGCAGCACCTCGACGGGGTTCGGCATTCAGTACTTC
TRBD1,TRBV7-9,TRBJ2-6,.,CASSSGQGGTNVLTF,TGTGCCAGCAGCTCAGGACAGGGGGGGACCAACGTCCTGACTTTC
TRBD1,TRBV7-9,TRBJ1-3,.,CASSLEGQGIGSGNTIYF,TGTGCCAGCAGCTTAGAGGGACAGGGAATCGGGTCTGGAAACACCATATATTTT
.,TRBV28,TRBJ2-1,.,CASSIGVDEQFF,TGTGCCAGCAGTATCGGGGTCGATGAGCAGTTCTTC
TRBD2,TRBV5-6,TRBJ2-2,.,CASSWAGTSGNTGELFF,TGTGCCAGCAGCTGGGCCGGGACTAGCGGGAACACCGGGGAGCTGTTTTTT
.,TRBV5-4,TRBJ2-1,.,CASSLDHYSYNEQFF,TGTGCCAGCAGCTTGGACCATTACTCTTACAATGAGCAGTTCTTC
TRBD1,TRBV19,TRBJ1-2,few,CASSASHIGGYYGYTF,TGTGCCAGTAGTGCGAGCCATATAGGGGGCTACTATGGCTACACCTTC
.,TRBV5-1,TRBJ1-1,once,CASSLASPGSAEAFF,TGCGCCAGCAGCTTGGCGTCGCCAGGGTCGGCTGAAGCTTTCTTT
.,TRBV5-1,TRBJ2-2,once,CASSLQGTTGELFF,TGCGCCAGCAGCTTACAGGGTACCACCGGGGAGCTGTTTTTT
TRBD1,TRBV3-1/TRBV3-2,TRBJ1-5,.,CASSHRTGSQHF,TGTGCCAGCAGCCATCGGACAGGGAGCCAGCATTTT
TRBD1,TRBV7-2,TRBJ2-7,.,CASSLLGQRDEQYF,TGTGCCAGCAGCTTACTGGGACAGAGGGACGAGCAGTACTTC
.,TRBV6-6,TRBJ1-1,many,CASSYGPGGGNTEAFF,TGTGCCAGCAGTTACGGCCCCGGGGGGGGGAACACTGAAGCTTTCTTT
.,TRBV24-1,TRBJ1-2,.,CATSDSAGTGYGYTF,TGTGCCACCAGTGATTCGGCGGGGACGGGCTATGGCTACACCTTC
.,TRBV20-1,TRBJ2-3,.,CSALLTDTQYF,TGCAGTGCCCTACTCACAGATACGCAGTATTTT
TRBD2,TRBV7-7,TRBJ2-3,.,CASSLGTSGATDTQYF,TGTGCTAGCAGCTTAGGGACTAGCGGGGCCACAGATACGCAGTATTTT
.,TRBV9,TRBJ1-4,.,CASSVGGQTTNEKLFF,TGTGCCAGCAGCGTAGGGGGGCAGACAACTAATGAAAAACTGTTTTTT
.,TRBV24-1,TRBJ1-2,.,CATTSGTTTGYTF,TGTGCCACCACTTCCGGGACAACTACGGGCTACACCTTC
TRBD2,TRBV9,TRBJ2-3,.,CASSVASSGRLDTQYF,TGTGCCAGCAGCGTAGCTTCTAGCGGGAGATTAGATACGCAGTATTTT
TRBD1,TRBV6-6,TRBJ2-7,.,CASKAGTGIYEQYF,TGTGCCAGCAAAGCCGGGACAGGGATCTACGAGCAGTACTTC
TRBD2,TRBV10-3,TRBJ2-3,.,CAIMRAGASISTDTQYF,TGTGCCATCATGAGAGCGGGGGCTTCGATTAGCACAGATACGCAGTATTTT
TRBD1,TRBV6-6,TRBJ1-5,.,CASSDRGPNQPQHF,TGTGCCAGCAGCGACAGGGGGCCCAATCAGCCCCAGCATTTT